Listed below are T cell receptor beta chains from one sample, sequenced in a study of blood T cells in healthy people across ages. One entry per CDR3 protein, called by TCRdb with MiXCR from the 5' RACE reads. The sample lists fewer than 2 million distinct CDR3 sequences, 30% to 40% occurring once. Source material: blood. The receptors were gathered from a human donor in good health. The CDR3 runs from the conserved cysteine through the conserved F or W. Fields, in order: clone size, D gene, J gene, V gene, CDR3 protein, CDR3 DNA. A D gene is named only where the DNA matches it firmly. Not every row has a clone size; where given, it reads once, few, many or a size class.

few	.	TRBJ2-6	TRBV6-5	CASSYLLRKSGANVLTF	TGTGCCAGCAGTTACCTCTTGAGGAAATCTGGGGCCAACGTCCTGACTTTC
once	.	TRBJ2-5	TRBV20-1	CSAGAPFQETQYF	TGCAGTGCTGGGGCACCCTTCCAAGAGACCCAGTACTTC
few	.	TRBJ2-7	TRBV29-1	CSVEGSDSLDEQYF	TGCAGCGTTGAAGGCTCGGACAGTTTAGACGAGCAGTACTTC
.	.	TRBJ2-5	TRBV5-5	CASSTGLPYQETQYF	TGTGCCAGCAGCACGGGACTTCCGTACCAAGAGACCCAGTACTTC
.	.	TRBJ2-1	TRBV12-3/TRBV12-4	CASSWGPSGDEQFF	TGTGCCAGCAGTTGGGGTCCATCCGGGGATGAGCAGTTCTTC
.	.	TRBJ1-1	TRBV5-1	CASSSGEGNTEAFF	TGCGCCAGCAGCTCGGGTGAGGGGAACACTGAAGCTTTCTTT
.	TRBD2	TRBJ2-5	TRBV4-3	CASSQTGLAGDQETQYF	TGCGCCAGCAGCCAAACTGGACTAGCGGGGGACCAAGAGACCCAGTACTTC
.	.	TRBJ1-2	TRBV2	CASEEGQGYGYTF	TGTGCCAGCGAGGAAGGGCAGGGCTATGGCTACACCTTC
once	.	TRBJ2-3	TRBV6-6	CASSQPTVGAPDTQYF	TGTGCCAGCAGTCAACCGACAGTCGGTGCGCCAGATACGCAGTATTTT
.	.	TRBJ1-2	TRBV6-1	CASSEDFGPSYGYTF	TGTGCCAGCAGTGAAGACTTCGGGCCTAGCTATGGCTACACCTTC
.	TRBD1	TRBJ2-3	TRBV20-1	CNARGAGGLTDTQYF	TGCAATGCTAGAGGGGCAGGGGGCTTGACAGATACGCAGTATTTT
few	.	TRBJ2-7	TRBV3-1	CASSQTPASYEQYF	TGTGCCAGCAGCCAAACGCCCGCTAGCTACGAGCAGTACTTC
.	.	TRBJ1-1	TRBV7-7	CASSRRVYTEAFF	TGTGCCAGCAGCCGTAGGGTTTACACTGAAGCTTTCTTT
many	TRBD2	TRBJ2-4	TRBV20-1	CSARGGDIQYF	TGCAGTGCTAGGGGGGGGGACATTCAGTACTTC
.	.	TRBJ2-7	TRBV4-3	CASSQVVGGYEQYF	TGCGCCAGCAGCCAAGTGGTGGGGGGCTACGAGCAGTACTTC
.	TRBD1	TRBJ2-1	TRBV20-1	CSARAWDRGNEQFF	TGCAGTGCTAGAGCCTGGGACAGGGGAAATGAGCAGTTCTTC
.	TRBD1	TRBJ2-1	TRBV5-1	CASSPQGEREQFF	TGCGCCAGCAGCCCACAGGGGGAGCGTGAGCAGTTCTTC
few	.	TRBJ2-7	TRBV11-2	CASSLAYSSYEQYF	TGTGCCAGCAGCTTAGCGTACAGCTCCTACGAGCAGTACTTC
few	.	TRBJ1-5	TRBV4-2	CASSQDGRGNQPQHF	TGTGCCAGCAGCCAAGACGGGCGGGGCAATCAGCCCCAGCATTTT
few	.	TRBJ1-5	TRBV29-1	CSVRPSPNQPQHF	TGCAGCGTTCGGCCCAGCCCTAATCAGCCCCAGCATTTT
.	.	TRBJ2-5	TRBV7-2	CASSLKPGDAREETQYF	TGTGCCAGCAGCTTGAAACCGGGAGATGCCCGAGAAGAGACCCAGTACTTC
.	.	TRBJ2-3	TRBV5-1	CASSSTGSGPQYF	TGCGCCAGCAGTTCTACAGGGAGCGGCCCGCAGTATTTT
.	TRBD2	TRBJ2-3	TRBV7-9	CASMAGETDTQYF	TGTGCCAGCATGGCGGGGGAAACAGATACGCAGTATTTT
once	TRBD1	TRBJ2-1	TRBV6-5	CASKMLGTGGADEQFF	TGTGCCAGCAAGATGCTGGGGACAGGGGGCGCAGATGAGCAGTTCTTC
.	.	TRBJ1-5	TRBV12-3/TRBV12-4	CASSLSLSNQPQHF	TGTGCCAGCAGTTTAAGCCTTAGCAATCAGCCCCAGCATTTT
few	.	TRBJ2-7	TRBV4-1	CASSHDNVFGGYEQYF	TGCGCCAGCAGCCATGATAATGTTTTCGGCGGCTACGAGCAGTACTTC
.	TRBD2	TRBJ2-3	TRBV4-3	CASSQDLASGGNTQYF	TGCGCCAGCAGCCAAGATCTGGCTAGCGGGGGGAATACGCAGTATTTT
few	TRBD2	TRBJ2-1	TRBV5-1	CASSRVALGGSSYNEQFF	TGCGCCAGCAGCCGGGTCGCGCTCGGGGGGAGCTCCTACAATGAGCAGTTCTTC
few	.	TRBJ1-2	TRBV5-8	CASSLNWDYGYTF	TGTGCCAGCAGCTTGAATTGGGACTATGGCTACACCTTC
.	TRBD1	TRBJ1-2	TRBV6-1	CASSEAGQGANYGYTF	TGTGCCAGCAGTGAAGCGGGACAGGGAGCTAACTATGGCTACACCTTC
.	.	TRBJ2-1	TRBV4-2	CASSQLEQGTAEQFF	TGTGCCAGCAGCCAATTAGAACAGGGAACCGCTGAGCAGTTCTTC
.	.	TRBJ2-3	TRBV7-9	CASSSSRPKYF	TGTGCCAGCAGCTCTTCCAGGCCCAAGTATTTT
.	TRBD1	TRBJ2-3	TRBV12-3/TRBV12-4	CASSDRGRFTDTQYF	TGTGCCAGCAGTGACAGGGGGCGCTTCACAGATACGCAGTATTTT
.	TRBD1	TRBJ1-4	TRBV12-3/TRBV12-4	CASSSRTGGKLFF	TGTGCCAGCAGTTCTAGAACAGGGGGCAAACTGTTTTTT
.	.	TRBJ1-5	TRBV12-3/TRBV12-4	CASSLRPDQPQHF	TGTGCCAGCAGTTTGAGGCCCGATCAGCCCCAGCATTTT
.	.	TRBJ2-3	TRBV12-3/TRBV12-4	CASSPTGRSTDTQYF	TGTGCCAGCAGCCCCACAGGGCGTAGCACAGATACGCAGTATTTT
.	.	TRBJ1-1	TRBV4-3	CASSQDRRWISEAFF	TGCGCCAGCAGCCAAGATCGCAGGTGGATCTCTGAAGCTTTCTTT
.	TRBD2	TRBJ2-1	TRBV9	CASSVASSGLNNEQFF	TGTGCCAGTAGCGTAGCCTCTAGCGGCCTAAACAATGAGCAGTTCTTC
once	TRBD1	TRBJ1-4	TRBV29-1	CSVAPGQGFEKLFF	TGCAGCGTGGCCCCGGGACAGGGATTTGAAAAACTGTTTTTT
few	TRBD2	TRBJ2-5	TRBV12-3/TRBV12-4	CASSIAGRQYF	TGTGCCAGCAGTATAGCGGGGCGGCAGTACTTC
few	.	TRBJ2-4	TRBV20-1	CSARATPGDKQYF	TGCAGTGCTAGAGCAACCCCCGGGGACAAGCAGTACTTC